What follows is one T cell receptor (beta chain) and its context. A junction boundary mismatches the germline segment, possibly from a read error. These data come from a study of molecular identifiers for immune sequencing clone quantification. This CDR3 is 11 amino acids long. In germline, CDR1 is MNHEY, CDR2 SMNVEV (reference sequence). Sorted naive CD8 T cells were those defined as CD8+CD4-CCR7+CD45RA+. TCRdb re-called the PCR reads through MiXCR, storing one row per CDR3 protein. The data hold about 630,000 distinct CDR3 sequences, with less than 30% observed a single time. This receptor was taken from a human donor in good health. Some libraries in this study had Jurkat cell RNA spiked in. This chain joins TRBV27 and TRBJ2-1; 7 bases agree with TRBD2. The sample was naive CD8+ T cells from blood, with Jurkat cell RNA spiked in. Subset indicated: FACS-sorted CD8+CD4-CCR7+CD45RA+ naive T cells. CDR3 coding DNA: TGTGCCAGCAGTTTGAGCGGGGAGCGGTTCTTC. This codes for CASSLSGERFF.